These 6 T cell receptor beta chains came from one sample sequenced in a study of early T cells in non-severe SARS-CoV-2 infection. TCRdb recomputed calls from the 5' RACE reads with MiXCR, one row per CDR3 protein. The table records 36,000 or so distinct CDR3 sequences, roughly 4.5% of them present only once. The sample consisted of whole blood. The receptors come from an adult who was a healthcare worker with PCR-confirmed SARS-CoV-2 infection or an uninfected control (not recorded which).

Turning to this clonotype: This clone may be a read error of a much larger clone one base away. V gene TRBV24-1 combines with J gene TRBJ1-2; D gene uncertain. CDR3 length equals 17 residues. Germline assignment: CDR1 KGHDR and CDR2 SFDVKD. CDR3 amino acids: CATSDSGPGEAPYGFTF. The CDR3 bases are TGTGCCACCAGTGATTCGGGCCCCGGGGAGGCACCCTATGGCTTCACCTTC.

By share, this clonotype ranks as medium-sized. DNA for the CDR3: TGTGCCAGCAGCCAACCCCCGGGGGAAGGGGCAGATACGCAGTATTTT. Amino acid sequence: CASSQPPGEGADTQYF. This chain connects TRBV3-1 to TRBJ2-3; tentatively, D is TRBD2 (6 bases). Germline V gene data show CDR1 as LGHDT and CDR2 as YNNKEL (reference sequence). Deletions cut 2 bases from V and 4 bases from J, with 16 bases between. The CDR3 extends over 16 amino acids.

This clonotype was picked up many times. The chain recombines TRBV15 with TRBJ1-1, with 8 positions matching TRBD1. V was clipped by 6 bases and J by 6 bases; unmatched bases: 15. The CDR3 runs 16 residues. Per germline, CDR1 LNHNV and CDR2 YYDKDF (reference sequence). CDR3 coding DNA: TGTGCCACCAGGGAGGGCAGGGGGCATCTCCGGTCTGAAGCTTTCTTT. It codes for CATREGRGHLRSEAFF.

This clonotype appeared many times. V usage is TRBV15 and J usage is TRBJ2-3; D possibly corresponds to TRBD2 (5 bases). The germline V gene encodes CDR1 LNHNV and CDR2 YYDKDF (reference sequence). V dropped 5 bases and J dropped 3 bases, with 18 bases sitting between them. CDR3 length: 16 residues. The CDR3: CATSARLDLATDTQYF. Here the CDR3 DNA reads TGTGCCACCAGCGCCCGCCTGGACCTAGCAACAGATACGCAGTATTTT.

This clonotype was found many times. The chain has TRBV7-2 and TRBJ1-1; TRBD1 matches 8 bases. The ends lost 5 bases at V and 2 bases at J; junction bases unmatched: 7. The CDR3 contains 15 residues. The germline gives CDR1 SGHTA, CDR2 FQGNSA. CDR3 sequence: CASSDGQGFNTEAFF. The CDR3 nucleotides are TGTGCCAGCAGCGACGGACAGGGATTCAACACTGAAGCTTTCTTT.

This clonotype was picked up many times. The chain links TRBV7-9 to TRBJ1-6; D is undetermined. The length of the CDR3 is 15 residues. The V end lost 0 bases, the J end lost 7 bases, and 10 bases lay between the germline ends. Looked up from germline, CDR1 is SEHNR and CDR2 is FQNEAQ (reference sequence). The CDR3 sequence: CASSLASGVNSPLHF. CDR3 coding DNA: TGTGCCAGCAGCTTAGCTTCCGGGGTCAATTCACCCCTCCACTTT.